A selection of T cell receptor beta chains follows, all from one sample in a study of T cells in Graves' hyperthyroidism and ophthalmopathy. TCRdb recomputed calls from the multiplex PCR reads with MiXCR, one row per CDR3 protein. The data hold about 640,000 distinct CDR3 sequences, with about 14% observed a single time. Sequenced sample: blood. The receptors shown here come from a woman aged 50 to 65 with Graves' ophthalmopathy. The CDR3 runs from the conserved cysteine through the conserved F or W. D genes are given only for firm matches. Rows may omit the clone size; those that give it use once, few, many or a size class.

NA	TRBV19	TRBJ1-2	many	TGTGCCAGTAGTGGAGAGGGGACGGGGTATGGCTACACCTTC	CASSGEGTGYGYTF
TRBD2	TRBV7-2	TRBJ2-7	many	TGTGCCAGCAGCTTAACGGGACTAGGATCCTACGAGCAGTACTTC	CASSLTGLGSYEQYF
TRBD2	TRBV6-2/TRBV6-3	TRBJ2-3	NA	TGTGCCAGCAGTTACCCCGGTACTAGCGTTCCCACAGATACGCAGTATTTT	CASSYPGTSVPTDTQYF
NA	TRBV6-1	TRBJ2-5	NA	TGTGCCAGCAGTCCCTCTCCCGCCTGGGGCATGGTGGGGGAGACCCAGTACTTC	CASSPSPAWGMVGETQYF
NA	TRBV2	TRBJ1-5	many	TGTGCCAGCAGAATGCTAATGAGCAATCAGCCCCAGCATTTT	CASRMLMSNQPQHF
TRBD1	TRBV30	TRBJ2-1	many	TGTGCCTGGAGTGCCGGACAGGGTGTGAATGAGCAGTTCTTC	CAWSAGQGVNEQFF
NA	TRBV19	TRBJ2-1	NA	TGTGCCAGTAGTCCTTTCTTGGGGGTATACGAGCAGTTCTTC	CASSPFLGVYEQFF
TRBD1	TRBV6-6	TRBJ1-1	many	TGTGCCAGCAGTTACTCCGGACAGGCGAACACTGAAGCTTTCTTT	CASSYSGQANTEAFF
NA	TRBV2	TRBJ2-3	many	TGTGCCAGCAGGAAGGCGGGGAACACAGATACGCAGTATTTT	CASRKAGNTDTQYF
NA	TRBV12-3/TRBV12-4	TRBJ1-5	many	TGTGCCAGCAGTTTAGGAGGGGGTTGGGATCAGCCCCAGCATTTT	CASSLGGGWDQPQHF
NA	TRBV28	TRBJ2-2	few	TGTGCCAGCAGTTCCCCCGGGGTCTGGTACACCGGGGAGCTGTTTTTT	CASSSPGVWYTGELFF
NA	TRBV3-1	TRBJ2-7	many	TGTGCCAGCAGCCATTTTAAGAGGGACGAGCAGTACTTC	CASSHFKRDEQYF
NA	TRBV6-2/TRBV6-3	TRBJ2-2	many	TGTGCCAGCAGTTTACCCGGGGAGCTGTTTTTT	CASSLPGELFF
TRBD1	TRBV7-6	TRBJ2-1	many	TGTGCCAGCAGCCTCCAATCGGGACAGGCCTTGAATGAGCAGTTCTTC	CASSLQSGQALNEQFF
NA	TRBV7-2	TRBJ2-1	NA	TGTGCCAGCAGCTTAGGGGGACTCCGCTCCTACAATGAGCAGTTCTTC	CASSLGGLRSYNEQFF
TRBD2	TRBV11-2	TRBJ2-4	many	TGTGCCAGCAGCTCCACCGGGACTAGCCCCATTCAGTACTTC	CASSSTGTSPIQYF
TRBD2	TRBV7-9	TRBJ2-4	NA	TGTGCCAGCAGCCCTAGGACTAGCGGGGGAACCAAAAACATTCAGTACTTC	CASSPRTSGGTKNIQYF
NA	TRBV24-1	TRBJ1-5	once	TGTGCCACCAGTGATTTTCGGCAAAATCAGCCCCAGCATTTT	CATSDFRQNQPQHF
NA	TRBV18	TRBJ2-4	NA	TGTGCCAGCTCACCCTCTGGGATCGGACCAAAAAACATTCAGTACTTC	CASSPSGIGPKNIQYF
TRBD2	TRBV7-3	TRBJ2-5	NA	TGTGCCAGCAGCTTTCCCAGCGGGAGGGAGACCCAGTACTTC	CASSFPSGRETQYF
NA	TRBV6-2/TRBV6-3	TRBJ2-2	NA	TGTGCCAGCAGTTTCGAACCCGGGGAGCTGTTTTTT	CASSFEPGELFF
TRBD2	TRBV7-6	TRBJ2-1	NA	TGTGCCAGCAGCTTACGACTAGCGGGAGGGAGCTCCTACAATGAGCAGTTCTTC	CASSLRLAGGSSYNEQFF
NA	TRBV2	TRBJ2-1	many	TGTGCCAGCAAGGGGACGCACAGCTCCTACAATGAGCAGTTCTTC	CASKGTHSSYNEQFF
TRBD1	TRBV20-1	TRBJ1-3	few	TGCAGTGCCGAAGACAGGGGAGGCCCGAACACCATATATTTT	CSAEDRGGPNTIYF
NA	TRBV27	TRBJ1-3	few	TGTGCCAGCAGTTTGAAGGTCCCGGCTCCTGGAAACACCATATATTTT	CASSLKVPAPGNTIYF
TRBD2	TRBV29-1	TRBJ2-1	few	TGCAGCGTTGCGGGGGGGGGTATCACCTACAATGAGCAGTTCTTC	CSVAGGGITYNEQFF
TRBD2	TRBV7-2	TRBJ2-7	NA	TGTGCCAGCAGCTTCGGGGGGAGGGCCCCATACGAGCAGTACTTC	CASSFGGRAPYEQYF
TRBD2	TRBV20-1	TRBJ2-3	many	TGCAGTGCTACGGGGACTAGCGGGAAAAGGGATACGCAGTATTTT	CSATGTSGKRDTQYF
NA	TRBV5-1	TRBJ2-5	few	TGCGCCAGCAGCGTACGGATACAAGAGACCCAGTACTTC	CASSVRIQETQYF
TRBD2	TRBV6-1	TRBJ2-3	NA	TGTGCCAGCAGTCCCTCAACTAGCGGGAGAGTGGATACGCAGTATTTT	CASSPSTSGRVDTQYF
TRBD2	TRBV4-3	TRBJ2-2	few	TGCGCCAGCAGCCCCGGGACTAGCGGGAGCGGTACCGGGGAGCTGTTTTTT	CASSPGTSGSGTGELFF
NA	TRBV4-2	TRBJ2-7	NA	TGTGCCAGCAGCCAAGATACCCCCATGGGGGCGTTTTACGAGCAGTACTTC	CASSQDTPMGAFYEQYF
NA	TRBV9	TRBJ1-1	many	TGTGCCAGCAGCGTATCTCAGAACACTGAAGCTTTCTTT	CASSVSQNTEAFF
NA	TRBV28	TRBJ1-2	many	TGTGCCAGCAGTGTAGGGGTAAACTATGGCTACACCTTC	CASSVGVNYGYTF
NA	TRBV11-3	TRBJ2-3	many	TGTGCCAGCAGCTTAATCACAGATACGCAGTATTTT	CASSLITDTQYF
TRBD1	TRBV29-1	TRBJ2-7	NA	TGCAGCGTTGAACTCGGGACAGGGGGCTACGAGCAGTACTTC	CSVELGTGGYEQYF
TRBD2	TRBV7-3	TRBJ2-1	many	TGTGCCAGCAGCGTGGGACTAGCGGGAAGCGAGCAGTTCTTC	CASSVGLAGSEQFF
TRBD2	TRBV7-2	TRBJ2-3	few	TGTGCCAGCAGCTTACCGAGCGGGAGTATCGTAGATACGCAGTATTTT	CASSLPSGSIVDTQYF
TRBD1	TRBV24-1	TRBJ2-3	few	TGTGCCACCAGTGGGGAGACAGGGGGCACAGATACGCAGTATTTT	CATSGETGGTDTQYF
NA	TRBV19	TRBJ2-7	many	TGTGCCAGTAGTATAACGGGATCTCTCCTTTACGAGCAGTACTTC	CASSITGSLLYEQYF
TRBD1	TRBV12-3/TRBV12-4	TRBJ1-5	NA	TGTGCCAGCAGTTTAGCGCGGGGACAGGGGGCCAATCAGCCCCAGCATTTT	CASSLARGQGANQPQHF
TRBD1	TRBV6-5	TRBJ2-7	few	TGTGCCAGCAGTTACGGACAGGGAGGAACCTACGAGCAGTACTTC	CASSYGQGGTYEQYF
NA	TRBV7-2	TRBJ1-5	NA	TGTGCCAGCAGCTTAAGGGTGGGCAGGGGTCCGAGCAATCAGCCCCAGCATTTT	CASSLRVGRGPSNQPQHF
NA	TRBV5-1	TRBJ2-5	NA	TGCGCCAGCAGCTTGGATCACGGTTTACAAGAGACCCAGTACTTC	CASSLDHGLQETQYF
TRBD2	TRBV7-2	TRBJ2-3	many	TGTGCCAGCAGCCCCGATCTAGCGGGAGGTCCCAGAACGCAGTATTTT	CASSPDLAGGPRTQYF
NA	TRBV5-1	TRBJ1-5	many	TGCGCCAGCAGCGCGGACAGCAATCAGCCCCAGCATTTT	CASSADSNQPQHF
NA	TRBV7-8	TRBJ2-2	few	TGTGCCAGCAGCATTCTAGCCAATCGCGACACCGGGGAGCTGTTTTTT	CASSILANRDTGELFF
NA	TRBV5-1	TRBJ1-2	many	TGCGCCAGCACCAGTGGAGAAGGCTATGGCTACACCTTC	CASTSGEGYGYTF
NA	TRBV5-5	TRBJ2-5	NA	TGTGCCAGCAGCATCGGTCCACTCCTGAAGGAGACCCAGTACTTC	CASSIGPLLKETQYF
TRBD2	TRBV29-1	TRBJ2-5	many	TGCAGCGTTGGACGCGGGACTAGCGAGGTTGAGACCCAGTACTTC	CSVGRGTSEVETQYF
NA	TRBV30	TRBJ1-1	many	TGTGCCTGGAACCATGGCGGGGGGAACACTGAAGCTTTCTTT	CAWNHGGGNTEAFF
TRBD2	TRBV28	TRBJ2-7	many	TGTGCCAGCAGTTTAATGGCGGGAGCTTACCACGAGCAGTACTTC	CASSLMAGAYHEQYF
TRBD2	TRBV29-1	TRBJ2-3	few	TGCAGCGTTAGGGGTTGGGGACTAGCGGGAGTCGGGGAAACAGATACGCAGTATTTT	CSVRGWGLAGVGETDTQYF
TRBD2	TRBV10-3	TRBJ2-1	many	TGTGCCATCAGTGTCCTGGCTAGCGGGTCCAATGAGCAGTTCTTC	CAISVLASGSNEQFF
NA	TRBV7-6	TRBJ1-1	few	TGTGCCAGCAGCTCGACAGGTTCGAACACTGAAGCTTTCTTT	CASSSTGSNTEAFF
TRBD2	TRBV4-2	TRBJ2-7	few	TGTGCCAGCAGCCAAGAAAGAGTAGCGGGAGGGATTTACGAGCAGTACTTC	CASSQERVAGGIYEQYF
NA	TRBV5-1	TRBJ1-6	few	TGCGCCAGCACCCTGGACAGCGCTAATAATTCACCCCTCCACTTT	CASTLDSANNSPLHF
TRBD2	TRBV7-3	TRBJ2-1	many	TGTGCCAGCTTAAGTGGCGGGAGGCACCCGTGGAATGAGCAGTTCTTC	CASLSGGRHPWNEQFF
TRBD1	TRBV5-5	TRBJ1-2	many	TGTGCCAGCATCGAGACAGGGGGCGCGGAGAGGGGGTATGGCTACACCTTC	CASIETGGAERGYGYTF